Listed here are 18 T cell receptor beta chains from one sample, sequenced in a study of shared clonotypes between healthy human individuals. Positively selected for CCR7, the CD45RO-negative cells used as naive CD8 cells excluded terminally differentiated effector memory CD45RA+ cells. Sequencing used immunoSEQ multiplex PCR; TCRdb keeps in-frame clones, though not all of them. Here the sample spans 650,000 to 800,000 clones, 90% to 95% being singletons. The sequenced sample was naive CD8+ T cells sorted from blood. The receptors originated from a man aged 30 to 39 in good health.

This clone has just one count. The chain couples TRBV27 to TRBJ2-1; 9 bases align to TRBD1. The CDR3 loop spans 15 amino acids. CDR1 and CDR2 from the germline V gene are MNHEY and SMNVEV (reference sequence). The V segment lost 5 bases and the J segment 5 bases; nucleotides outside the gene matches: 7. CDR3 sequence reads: CASSNRDRANNEQFF. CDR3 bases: TGTGCCAGCAGTAACCGGGACAGGGCGAACAATGAGCAGTTCTTC.

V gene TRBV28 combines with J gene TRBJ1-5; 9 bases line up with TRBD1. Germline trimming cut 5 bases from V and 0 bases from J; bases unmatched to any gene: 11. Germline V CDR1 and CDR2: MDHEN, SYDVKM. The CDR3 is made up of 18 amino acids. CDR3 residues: CASSPGGGQGYSNQPQHF. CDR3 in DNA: TGTGCCAGCAGTCCCGGAGGGGGACAGGGTTATAGCAATCAGCCCCAGCATTTT.

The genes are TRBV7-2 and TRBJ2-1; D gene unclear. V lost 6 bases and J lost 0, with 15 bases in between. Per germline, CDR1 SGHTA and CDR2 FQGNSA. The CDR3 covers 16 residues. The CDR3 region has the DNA TGTGCCAGCAGACCCCCCTTGCGGAGCTCCTACAATGAGCAGTTCTTC. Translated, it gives CASRPPLRSSYNEQFF.

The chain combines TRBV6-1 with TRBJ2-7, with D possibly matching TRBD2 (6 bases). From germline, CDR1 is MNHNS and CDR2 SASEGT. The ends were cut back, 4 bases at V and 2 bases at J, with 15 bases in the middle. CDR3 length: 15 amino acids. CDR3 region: CASSVTGTGAYEQYF. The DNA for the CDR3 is TGTGCCAGCAGTGTAACCGGGACGGGGGCCTACGAGCAGTACTTC.

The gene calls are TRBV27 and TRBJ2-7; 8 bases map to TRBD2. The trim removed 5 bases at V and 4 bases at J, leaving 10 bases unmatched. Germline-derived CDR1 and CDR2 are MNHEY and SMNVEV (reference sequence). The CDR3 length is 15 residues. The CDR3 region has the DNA TGTGCCAGCAGTATTCAGGCGGGAGGCAATTACGAGCAGTACTTC. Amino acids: CASSIQAGGNYEQYF.

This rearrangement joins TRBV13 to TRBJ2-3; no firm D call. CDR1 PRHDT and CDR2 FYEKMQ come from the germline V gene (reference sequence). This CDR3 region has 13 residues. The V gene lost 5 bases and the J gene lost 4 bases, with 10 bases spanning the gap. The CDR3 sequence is CASSPVGSDTQYF. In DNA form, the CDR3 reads TGTGCCAGCAGCCCGGTTGGGTCAGATACGCAGTATTTT.

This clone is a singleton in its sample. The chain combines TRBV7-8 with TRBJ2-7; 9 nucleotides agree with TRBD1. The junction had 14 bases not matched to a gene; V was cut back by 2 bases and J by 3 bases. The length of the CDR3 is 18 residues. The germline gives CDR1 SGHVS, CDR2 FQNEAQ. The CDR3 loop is CASSLTKTPGQGFYEQYF. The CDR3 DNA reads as TGTGCCAGCAGCTTAACGAAAACACCGGGACAGGGATTCTACGAGCAGTACTTC.

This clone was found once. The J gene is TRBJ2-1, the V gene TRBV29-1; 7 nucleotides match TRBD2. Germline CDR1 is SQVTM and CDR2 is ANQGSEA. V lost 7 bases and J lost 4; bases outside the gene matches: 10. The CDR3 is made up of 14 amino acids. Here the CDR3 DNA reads TGCAGCGCCATTGGGAAGCGGGGTTACAATGAGCAGTTCTTC. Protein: CSAIGKRGYNEQFF.

The CDR3 region has the DNA TGTGCCAGCAGTTTCTTGGGGACAGGAACCTACGAGCAGTACTTC. As protein: CASSFLGTGTYEQYF. This rearrangement joins TRBV27 to TRBJ2-7, with 8 bases aligning to TRBD1. This CDR3 spans 15 amino acids. V lost 3 bases and J lost 2; bases outside the gene matches: 6. Germline CDR1 and CDR2: MNHEY and SMNVEV (reference sequence).

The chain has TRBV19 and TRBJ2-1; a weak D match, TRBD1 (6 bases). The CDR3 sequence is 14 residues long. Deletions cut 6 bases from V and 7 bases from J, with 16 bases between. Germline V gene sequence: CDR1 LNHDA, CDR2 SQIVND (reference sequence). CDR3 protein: CASRPRGGTNEQFF. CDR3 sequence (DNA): TGTGCCAGTAGGCCTCGAGGGGGAACGAATGAGCAGTTCTTC.

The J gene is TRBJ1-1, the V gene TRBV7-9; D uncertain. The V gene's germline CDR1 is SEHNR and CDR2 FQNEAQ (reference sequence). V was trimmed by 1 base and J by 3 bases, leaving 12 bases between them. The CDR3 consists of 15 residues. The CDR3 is CASSLESVLYTEAFF. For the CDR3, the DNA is TGTGCCAGCAGCTTAGAGAGCGTCCTCTACACTGAAGCTTTCTTT.

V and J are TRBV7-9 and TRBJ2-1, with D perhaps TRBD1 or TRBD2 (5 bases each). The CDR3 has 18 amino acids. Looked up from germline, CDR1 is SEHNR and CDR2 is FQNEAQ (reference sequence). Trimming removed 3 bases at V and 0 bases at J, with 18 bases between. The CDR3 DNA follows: TGTGCCAGCAGCTTTCCCCAGGGAAGGCTAGCCTCCTACAATGAGCAGTTCTTC. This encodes CASSFPQGRLASYNEQFF.

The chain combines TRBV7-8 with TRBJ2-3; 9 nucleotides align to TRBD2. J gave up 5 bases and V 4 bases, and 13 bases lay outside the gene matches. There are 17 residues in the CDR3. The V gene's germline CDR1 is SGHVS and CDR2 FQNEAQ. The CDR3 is CASSWNPSGTPLDTQYF. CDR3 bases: TGTGCCAGCAGCTGGAACCCTAGCGGGACCCCGTTAGATACGCAGTATTTT.

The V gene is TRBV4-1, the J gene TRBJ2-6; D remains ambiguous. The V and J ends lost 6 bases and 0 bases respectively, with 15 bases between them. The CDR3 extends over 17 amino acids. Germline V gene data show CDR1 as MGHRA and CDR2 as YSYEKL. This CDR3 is CASRPPPHDSGANVLTF. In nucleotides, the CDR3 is TGCGCCAGCAGACCCCCACCACACGACTCTGGGGCCAACGTCCTGACTTTC.

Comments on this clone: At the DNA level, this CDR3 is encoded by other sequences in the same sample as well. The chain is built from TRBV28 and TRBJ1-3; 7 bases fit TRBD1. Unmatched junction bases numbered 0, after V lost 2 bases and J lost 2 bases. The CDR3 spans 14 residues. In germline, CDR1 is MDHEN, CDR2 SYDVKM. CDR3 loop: CASSLTGAGNTIYF. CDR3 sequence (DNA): TGTGCCAGCAGTTTAACAGGGGCTGGAAACACCATATATTTT.

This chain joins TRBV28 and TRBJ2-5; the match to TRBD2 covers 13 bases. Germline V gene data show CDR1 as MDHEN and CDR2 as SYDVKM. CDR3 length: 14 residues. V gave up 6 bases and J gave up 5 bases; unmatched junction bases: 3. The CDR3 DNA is TGTGCCAGCAGGACTAGCGGGAGGTGGGAGACCCAGTACTTC. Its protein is CASRTSGRWETQYF.

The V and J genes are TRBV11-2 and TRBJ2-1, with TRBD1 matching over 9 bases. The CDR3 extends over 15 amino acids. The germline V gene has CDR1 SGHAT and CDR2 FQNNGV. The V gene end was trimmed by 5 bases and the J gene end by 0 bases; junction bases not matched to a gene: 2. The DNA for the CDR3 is TGTGCCAGCAGCCGGGGACAGGGCTCCTACAATGAGCAGTTCTTC. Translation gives CASSRGQGSYNEQFF.

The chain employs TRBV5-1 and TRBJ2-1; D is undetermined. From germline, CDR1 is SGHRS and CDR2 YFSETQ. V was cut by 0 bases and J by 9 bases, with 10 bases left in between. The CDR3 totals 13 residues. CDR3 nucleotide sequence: TGCGCCAGCAGCTTGGTTAATTATTCTGAGCAGTTCTTC. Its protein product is CASSLVNYSEQFF.